This T cell receptor beta chain was identified during a study of T cell clusters in autoimmune cytopenias. Notes on the study in general: The T cell clusters came from computational analysis alone and lack functional validation.

This clonotype shows up as medium-sized by frequency. Its antigen is unidentified. CDR1 and CDR2 from the germline V gene are SGHDT and YYEEEE. The CDR3 is 11 residues long. TRB rearrangements were amplified by touch-down multiplex PCR with mixed TRB-A/B primers. TCRdb processed the multiplex PCR reads again and assigns one entry to each CDR3 protein, with no DNA. Its clone listing holds roughly 7,000 distinct CDR3 sequences. TRB amplification used 250 ng of peripheral blood genomic DNA. The same specimen was also included in a second study, on T cell repertoires in aging, cancer and after chemotherapy.

The sample consisted of peripheral blood. The TCR comes from a human donor in good health. V usage is TRBV5-6 and J usage is TRBJ2-1. This CDR3 reads CASSLNEVQFF.